One T cell receptor (beta chain) is described in this entry. As yet, its antigen is unknown. Repertoires were generated with immunoSEQ multiplex PCR, while TCRdb's copy carries only in-frame clones and drops some. The data show some 76,000 clones, about 94% seen once. The CDR3 length is 11 residues. Germline V CDR1 and CDR2: MNHEY, SMNVEV (reference sequence). The germline V and J ends were trimmed by 3 bases and 12 bases, with 11 bases remaining between them. The data belong to a study of cytomegalovirus exposure and HLA in healthy donors. Study results and caveats: Some TCR beta chains (roughly 160 of them) were listed as cytomegalovirus-associated. The classifier, whose performance was assessed in both the original and validation cohorts, reportedly diagnosed cytomegalovirus status with high specificity and sensitivity.

The J gene is TRBJ2-5, the V gene TRBV27; D possibly corresponds to TRBD2 (6 bases). This clonotype was obtained from a woman aged 18-29 years in good health and CMV-seronegative. The sequenced sample was PBMCs. Here the CDR3 reads CASSFGGEEYF. DNA of the CDR3: TGTGCCAGCAGTTTCGGAGGGGAAGAGTACTTC.